The T cell receptor (beta chain) described here comes from a study of blood T cell repertoires in COVID-19. In the study overall: Material from acute and convalescent COVID-19 was sourced from the United States, Italy and Spain. Sample material is recorded as cDNA or gDNA derived from T cells, B-cell-depleted T cells, or PBMCs.

V lost 0 bases and J lost 2, with 8 bases in between. Per the germline V gene, CDR1 is LGHNA and CDR2 is YSLEER. The CDR3 loop spans 15 amino acids. The authors' processing: Reference gene primer amplification gave estimated nucleated cell counts. Repertoires were generated with immunoSEQ multiplex PCR, while TCRdb's copy carries only in-frame clones and drops some. V, J and clone size derive from that table, while D and trimming were established from the DNA sequence. The data hold 270,000 or so clones, with nearly 90% observed a single time. Seattle cases were enrolled at active infection and followed longitudinally.

The sequence came from a woman aged 55-70 years with COVID-19, enrolled during active disease. Sequenced input: peripheral blood. The gene calls are TRBV4-3 and TRBJ1-5; possible D gene TRBD1, 5 bases. The CDR3 loop reads CASSQDAQGNQPQHF. The CDR3 coding sequence is TGCGCCAGCAGCCAAGATGCACAGGGCAATCAGCCCCAGCATTTT.